The text below deals with one T cell receptor (beta chain). Its antigen is unidentified. Isolated RNA was reverse transcribed in full, so expressed TCRB transcripts were sequenced. Assay used: immunoSEQ multiplex PCR; TCRdb lists only in-frame clones, some missing. The sample has about 45,000 clones, roughly 70% seen once. This CDR3 contains 15 residues. CDR1 SGHRS and CDR2 YFSETQ come from the germline V gene. The V and J ends lost 0 bases and 2 bases respectively, with 12 bases between them. In total, each donor contributed a single heparinised blood draw that averaged around 100 mL. Purity exceeding 95% was reached by all sorted populations. This sample is drawn from a study of beta chain features in type 1 diabetes. Study overall: Examination spanned around 110 million sorted cells from all samples.

Findings and caveats of the study: Diminished insertions and augmented deletions at VDJ junctions characterized type 1 diabetes patients. Shorter TCRB CDR3s, moderately but significantly so, marked every one of the four CD4+ subsets in Type 1 diabetes patients.

This sequence was found in a woman under 30 with type 1 diabetes. The source material was Tregs from blood. The V gene is TRBV5-1, the J gene TRBJ2-7; D gene ambiguous. The DNA of the CDR3 is TGCGCCAGCAGCTTGGTTGGTAGCTACACCTACGAGCAGTACTTC. Its translation: CASSLVGSYTYEQYF.